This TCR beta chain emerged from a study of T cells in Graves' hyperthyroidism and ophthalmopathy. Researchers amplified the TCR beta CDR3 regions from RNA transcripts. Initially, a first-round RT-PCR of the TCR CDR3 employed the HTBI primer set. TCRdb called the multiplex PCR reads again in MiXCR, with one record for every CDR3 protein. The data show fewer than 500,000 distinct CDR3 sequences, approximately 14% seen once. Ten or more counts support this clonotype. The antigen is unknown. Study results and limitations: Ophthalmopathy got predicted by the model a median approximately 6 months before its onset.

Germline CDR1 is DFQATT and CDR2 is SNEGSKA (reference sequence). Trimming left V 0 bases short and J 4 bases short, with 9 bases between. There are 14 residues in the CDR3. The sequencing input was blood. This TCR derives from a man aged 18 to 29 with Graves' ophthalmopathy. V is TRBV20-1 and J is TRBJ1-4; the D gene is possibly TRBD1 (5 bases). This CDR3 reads CSARDPRDNEKLFF. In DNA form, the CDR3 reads TGCAGTGCTAGAGATCCCAGGGATAATGAAAAACTGTTTTTT.